The T cell receptor beta chain under discussion was sequenced for a study of T-cell reconstitution after alpha-beta-depleted transplantation in children. TCRbeta library preparation incorporated unique molecular identifiers. TCRdb passed the PCR reads through MiXCR, listing each CDR3 protein once. The sample has about 610,000 distinct CDR3 sequences; 10% are singletons. The V and J ends lost 2 bases and 2 bases, in that order; junction bases with no gene match: 3. This CDR3 has 14 amino acids. This clonotype was picked up many times. This sequence originates from a human donor who donated a stem cell graft to a child with acute myeloid leukemia. The chain uses TRBV12-3 or TRBV12-4 and TRBJ2-7; TRBD1 matches 7 bases. The starting material was PBMCs from the stem cell graft donor, obtained from the stem cell graft. This chain's CDR3 is CASSLRDSTYEQYF. CDR3 sequence (DNA): TGTGCCAGCAGTTTAAGGGACAGCACCTACGAGCAGTACTTC.